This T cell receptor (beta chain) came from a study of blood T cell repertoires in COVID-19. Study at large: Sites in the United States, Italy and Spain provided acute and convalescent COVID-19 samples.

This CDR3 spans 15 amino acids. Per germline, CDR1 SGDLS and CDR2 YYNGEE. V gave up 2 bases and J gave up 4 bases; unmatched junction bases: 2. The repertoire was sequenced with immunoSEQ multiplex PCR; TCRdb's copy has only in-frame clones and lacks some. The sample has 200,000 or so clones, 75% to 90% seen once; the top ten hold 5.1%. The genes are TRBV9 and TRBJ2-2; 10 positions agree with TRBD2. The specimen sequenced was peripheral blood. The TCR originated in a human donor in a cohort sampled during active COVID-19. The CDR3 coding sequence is TGTGCCAGCAGCGTGGGACTAGCGACCACCGGGGAGCTGTTTTTT. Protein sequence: CASSVGLATTGELFF.